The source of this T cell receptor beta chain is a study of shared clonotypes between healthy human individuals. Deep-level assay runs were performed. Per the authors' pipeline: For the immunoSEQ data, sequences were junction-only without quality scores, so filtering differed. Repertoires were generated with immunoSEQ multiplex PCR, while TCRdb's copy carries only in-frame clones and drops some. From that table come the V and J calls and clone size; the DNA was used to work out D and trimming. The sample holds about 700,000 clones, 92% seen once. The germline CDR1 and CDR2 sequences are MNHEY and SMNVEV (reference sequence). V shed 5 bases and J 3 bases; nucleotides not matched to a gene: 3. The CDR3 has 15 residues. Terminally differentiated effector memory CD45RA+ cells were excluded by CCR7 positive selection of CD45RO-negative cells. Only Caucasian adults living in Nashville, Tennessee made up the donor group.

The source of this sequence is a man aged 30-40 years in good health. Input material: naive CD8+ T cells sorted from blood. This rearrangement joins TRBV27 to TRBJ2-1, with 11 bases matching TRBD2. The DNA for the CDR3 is TGTGCCAGCAGTCCGGGACTAGCGGTCTACAATGAGCAGTTCTTC. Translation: CASSPGLAVYNEQFF.